The rows below give T cell receptor beta chains drawn from one sample of a study of shared clonotypes between healthy human individuals. Only in-frame clones appear in the TCRdb table, and some are missing; sequencing was by immunoSEQ multiplex PCR. This sample has around 600,000 clones, with approximately 95% found just once. Sequencing was done on a sample of naive CD8+ T cells sorted from blood. All receptors come from a woman younger than 45 in good health. The CDR3 runs from the conserved cysteine through the conserved F or W. The D gene is left open where the match is weak. A row's size may be missing; if present it is once, few, many or a size class.

j_call,v_call,d_call,clone_size,cdr3_aa,cdr3_nt
TRBJ2-2,TRBV5-4,-,-,CASSLEGSGELFF,TGTGCCAGCAGCTTGGAGGGTTCCGGGGAGCTGTTTTTT
TRBJ2-7,TRBV11-2,-,-,CASSLSLMGQGSSIHEQYF,TGTGCCAGCAGCTTATCACTTATGGGCCAGGGGTCCTCGATCCACGAGCAGTACTTC
TRBJ2-7,TRBV28,-,-,CASSLHTGGVDAYEQYF,TGTGCCAGCAGTTTGCACACAGGGGGGGTAGATGCGTACGAGCAGTACTTC
TRBJ1-1,TRBV2,-,-,CASSPGGWDTEAFF,TGTGCCAGCAGCCCCGGGGGGTGGGACACTGAAGCTTTCTTT
TRBJ1-1,TRBV6-6,-,-,CASRTTTVNTEAFF,TGTGCCAGCAGAACGACGACGGTGAACACTGAAGCTTTCTTT
TRBJ1-4,TRBV5-4,-,-,CASSPQGTTNEKLFF,TGTGCCAGCAGCCCGCAGGGGACAACTAATGAAAAACTGTTTTTT
TRBJ1-2,TRBV5-4,TRBD1,-,CASSSGGQQLYGYTF,TGTGCCAGCAGCTCAGGGGGGCAGCAACTATATGGCTACACCTTC
TRBJ2-7,TRBV19,TRBD1,-,CASSTIQGAQVQQYF,TGTGCCAGTAGTACCATACAGGGGGCGCAGGTTCAACAGTACTTC
TRBJ1-5,TRBV6-9,-,-,CASSYFRGPRDISNQPQHF,TGTGCCAGCAGTTATTTCAGGGGCCCTAGGGATATAAGCAATCAGCCCCAGCATTTT
TRBJ2-4,TRBV21-1,-,-,CASSKNLTGGNIQYF,TGTGCCAGCAGCAAAAACCTGACCGGTGGGAACATTCAGTACTTC
TRBJ2-7,TRBV5-4,-,-,CASSSDGAYEQYF,TGTGCCAGCAGCTCGGACGGAGCCTACGAGCAGTACTTC
TRBJ1-6,TRBV25-1,-,-,CASSEWGASDSPLHF,TGTGCCAGCAGTGAATGGGGGGCTAGTGATTCACCCCTCCACTTT
TRBJ2-7,TRBV19,-,-,CASSMGQGDYEQYF,TGTGCCAGTAGTATGGGGCAGGGCGACTACGAGCAGTACTTC
TRBJ2-2,TRBV19,TRBD2,-,CASSMGPSGDTGELFF,TGTGCCAGTAGTATGGGTCCTAGCGGGGACACCGGGGAGCTGTTTTTT
TRBJ2-5,TRBV7-9,-,-,CASSTVPPKETQYF,TGTGCCAGCAGCACGGTCCCCCCCAAAGAGACCCAGTACTTC
TRBJ1-1,TRBV11-3,-,-,CASSQGENTEAFF,TGTGCCAGCTCTCAGGGAGAGAACACTGAAGCTTTCTTT
TRBJ1-2,TRBV6-6,-,-,CASSYWGPDGYTF,TGTGCCAGCAGTTACTGGGGGCCCGATGGCTACACCTTC
TRBJ2-7,TRBV6-1,-,once,CASIIQGYEQYF,TGTGCCAGCATTATACAGGGATACGAGCAGTACTTC
TRBJ2-7,TRBV11-2,TRBD1,-,CASSLVIGQVDEQYF,TGTGCCAGCAGCTTAGTAATTGGACAGGTCGACGAGCAGTACTTC
TRBJ2-7,TRBV6-5,-,-,CASSFGTALEQYF,TGTGCCAGCAGTTTTGGGACCGCCCTCGAGCAGTACTTC
TRBJ2-7,TRBV7-9,-,-,CASSAASGAYEQYF,TGTGCCAGCAGCGCCGCATCGGGAGCTTACGAGCAGTACTTC
TRBJ1-2,TRBV10-3,-,-,CAISESAGTPDGYTF,TGTGCCATCAGTGAGTCTGCAGGGACTCCCGATGGCTACACCTTC
TRBJ2-2,TRBV13,-,-,CASSPGTNTGELFF,TGTGCCAGCAGCCCCGGGACGAACACCGGGGAGCTGTTTTTT
TRBJ2-5,TRBV27,TRBD1,once,CASSPGTDQETQYF,TGTGCCAGCAGTCCCGGGACAGACCAAGAGACCCAGTACTTC
TRBJ1-6,TRBV5-1,TRBD1,-,CASSLDRGVESPLHF,TGCGCCAGCAGCTTGGACAGGGGAGTAGAGTCACCCCTCCACTTT
TRBJ1-4,TRBV27,TRBD1,-,CASSVTGGNEKLFF,TGTGCCAGCAGTGTAACAGGGGGTAATGAAAAACTGTTTTTT
TRBJ1-1,TRBV2,-,-,CASSEPVGGEGTEAFF,TGTGCCAGCAGTGAACCAGTAGGGGGGGAGGGCACTGAAGCTTTCTTT
TRBJ1-1,TRBV2,-,-,CALRGAGHTEAFF,TGTGCCTTAAGGGGGGCAGGGCACACTGAAGCTTTCTTT
TRBJ2-1,TRBV27,TRBD2,-,CASSLVTSGSDEQFF,TGTGCCAGCAGTTTAGTAACTAGCGGGAGCGATGAGCAGTTCTTC
TRBJ2-5,TRBV28,TRBD2,-,CASSRTSGLQETQYF,TGTGCCAGCAGTCGGACTAGCGGACTCCAAGAGACCCAGTACTTC
TRBJ1-5,TRBV6-1,-,-,CASSELRESNQPQHF,TGTGCCAGCAGTGAACTCAGGGAGAGCAATCAGCCCCAGCATTTT
TRBJ2-1,TRBV11-2,TRBD1,-,CASRPGQAFHEQFF,TGTGCCAGCAGGCCGGGACAGGCATTCCATGAGCAGTTCTTC
TRBJ2-7,TRBV13,TRBD2,-,CASSILAGGVHEQYF,TGTGCCAGCAGCATCCTAGCGGGAGGAGTCCACGAGCAGTACTTC
TRBJ1-2,TRBV5-1,-,-,CASSLRFTGDGYTF,TGCGCCAGCAGCTTGCGGTTTACCGGGGATGGCTACACCTTC
TRBJ2-7,TRBV6-5,-,-,CASSYSGGAAEQYF,TGTGCCAGCAGTTACTCCGGCGGCGCGGCCGAGCAGTACTTC
TRBJ1-1,TRBV27,-,-,CASSYADRKNTEAFF,TGTGCCAGCAGTTATGCGGATAGGAAGAACACTGAAGCTTTCTTT
TRBJ2-7,TRBV6-5,TRBD2,-,CASSYVAGGYEQYF,TGTGCCAGCAGTTATGTAGCGGGAGGTTACGAGCAGTACTTC
TRBJ2-6,TRBV27,-,-,CASSPTGSGANVLTF,TGTGCCAGCAGTCCCACAGGGTCTGGGGCCAACGTCCTGACTTTC
TRBJ2-7,TRBV4-1,TRBD2,-,CASSPRPGLAGDEQYF,TGCGCCAGCAGCCCTCGCCCCGGACTAGCGGGAGACGAGCAGTACTTC
TRBJ2-1,TRBV5-6,-,-,CASKPSSYNEQFF,TGTGCCAGCAAACCGAGCTCCTACAATGAGCAGTTCTTC
TRBJ1-1,TRBV29-1,-,few,CSVLMNTEAFF,TGCAGCGTACTTATGAACACTGAAGCTTTCTTT
TRBJ2-3,TRBV2,-,-,CASSEGTGDTQYF,TGTGCCAGCAGTGAGGGGACTGGAGATACGCAGTATTTT
TRBJ1-5,TRBV6-5,-,once,CASSPGGLHPQHF,TGTGCCAGCAGTCCCGGGGGACTTCACCCCCAGCATTTT
TRBJ2-7,TRBV10-3,TRBD2,-,CAISESRTSVEQYF,TGTGCCATCAGTGAGTCCAGGACTAGTGTCGAGCAGTACTTC
TRBJ1-5,TRBV7-8,-,-,CASSSSIQRNQPQHF,TGTGCCAGCAGCTCCTCAATTCAACGCAATCAGCCCCAGCATTTT
TRBJ2-1,TRBV2,-,-,CASSASSYNEQFF,TGTGCCAGCAGTGCGAGCTCCTACAATGAGCAGTTCTTC
TRBJ2-3,TRBV18,-,-,CASSPKAGVSPDTQYF,TGTGCCAGCTCACCCAAAGCGGGCGTGAGTCCAGATACGCAGTATTTT
TRBJ2-7,TRBV9,-,-,CASSSWDSSYEQYF,TGTGCCAGCAGCTCCTGGGATAGCTCCTACGAGCAGTACTTC
TRBJ1-3,TRBV7-7,-,-,CASRGATPGPNSGNTIYF,TGTGCCAGCAGAGGGGCAACACCGGGACCCAACTCTGGAAACACCATATATTTT
TRBJ2-7,TRBV10-3,-,-,CAIREQDTGYEQYF,TGTGCCATCAGGGAGCAAGATACTGGATACGAGCAGTACTTC
TRBJ2-5,TRBV11-3,TRBD1,-,CASSFGQGEGVETQYF,TGTGCCAGCAGCTTCGGACAGGGAGAAGGGGTAGAGACCCAGTACTTC
TRBJ2-1,TRBV11-2,TRBD1,-,CASSLPRGRSSYNEQFF,TGTGCCAGCAGCTTACCAAGGGGGCGGAGCTCCTACAATGAGCAGTTCTTC
TRBJ2-1,TRBV19,TRBD2,-,CASTPGTSVYNEQFF,TGTGCCAGTACCCCCGGGACTAGCGTCTACAATGAGCAGTTCTTC
TRBJ2-2,TRBV30,TRBD2,-,CAWNPGGATGELFF,TGTGCCTGGAATCCCGGGGGGGCCACCGGGGAGCTGTTTTTT
TRBJ2-1,TRBV15,-,-,CATSRGSTGTYNEQFF,TGTGCCACCAGCAGGGGCTCGACCGGCACCTACAATGAGCAGTTCTTC
TRBJ1-2,TRBV9,-,-,CASSVDRGMDYGYTF,TGTGCCAGCAGCGTAGACCGGGGAATGGACTATGGCTACACCTTC
TRBJ2-2,TRBV27,-,few,CASSPGTLLNGELFF,TGTGCCAGCAGTCCCGGGACACTTCTTAACGGGGAGCTGTTTTTT